Shown below are 9 T cell receptor beta chains from a single sample sequenced in a study of OX40 agonist ivuxolimab in advanced cancers. Sequenced by immunoSEQ multiplex PCR; TCRdb stores in-frame clones only, minus some. This repertoire shows around 67,000 clones, 70% to 90% found once; its top ten account for around 8.2%. The sample consisted of CD4+ or CD8+ T cells sorted from blood, taken in a trial of the OX40 agonist ivuxolimab. These receptor sequences come from an adult with an advanced solid tumor such as melanoma, head and neck, liver or kidney cancer.

This rearrangement joins TRBV6-6 to TRBJ2-5, with TRBD1 matching 9 bases. CDR1 MNHNY and CDR2 SVGAGI come from the germline V gene (reference sequence). V gave up 6 bases and J gave up 5 bases; unmatched junction bases: 4. This CDR3 spans 13 amino acids. The CDR3 DNA sequence: TGTGCCAGCAGACAGGGGGCAGGGGAGACCCAGTACTTC. Translating it yields CASRQGAGETQYF.

The genes are TRBV6-1 and TRBJ2-7; D unresolved. CDR1 is MNHNS and CDR2 is SASEGT in the germline V gene. This CDR3 is 11 amino acids long. The V end lost 3 bases, the J end lost 5 bases, and 5 bases lay between the germline ends. The CDR3 DNA reads as TGTGCCAGCAGTGACTTCAACGAGCAGTACGTC. This translates into CASSDFNEQYV.

The gene calls are TRBV18 and TRBJ2-2; D is ambiguous. Trimming pared 2 bases from V and 4 bases from J, leaving 11 bases between. Germline V gives CDR1 KGHSH, CDR2 LQKENI. The CDR3 contains 15 residues. Written as DNA, the CDR3 is TGTGCCAGCTCACCATGGACGGTGGGCACCGGGGAGCTGTTTTTT. This codes for CASSPWTVGTGELFF.

The rearrangement links TRBV6-5 to TRBJ2-3; D gene unclear. CDR3 length: 12 residues. From germline, CDR1 is MNHEY and CDR2 SVGAGI. The V end was cut by 0 bases, the J end by 5 bases, with 3 bases between. Here the CDR3 DNA reads TGTGCCAGCAGTTACTCAAAAGATACGCAGTATTTT. It encodes CASSYSKDTQYF.

The CDR3 spells CASSLGSSGAYEQYF. CDR3 coding DNA: TGCGCCAGCAGCTTGGGTTCTAGCGGTGCCTACGAGCAGTACTTC. The rearrangement uses TRBV5-1 and TRBJ2-7, with 7 nucleotides matching TRBD2. From germline, CDR1 is SGHRS and CDR2 YFSETQ. Trimming at V came to 0 bases and at J to 2 bases, leaving 5 bases not matched to a gene. The CDR3 is 15 amino acids.

This clone was seen more than once but under ten times. The CDR3 region has the DNA TGTGCCAGCGGAAGGGGACCAGCCACTGAAAAACTGTTTTTT. This gives the protein CASGRGPATEKLFF. The chain couples TRBV27 to TRBJ1-4; tentatively, D is TRBD1 (5 bases). Germline loops: CDR1 MNHEY, CDR2 SMNVEV (reference sequence). The CDR3 is 14 residues long. The V and J ends lost 8 bases and 7 bases respectively, with 17 bases between them.

The chain is built from TRBV4-1 and TRBJ2-1, with 10 bases fitting TRBD2. CDR1 and CDR2 from the germline V gene are MGHRA and YSYEKL. This CDR3 has 17 amino acids. J was trimmed by 6 bases and V by 6 bases; bases with no gene match: 14. CDR3 loop: CASSHASGTSATNEQFF. For the CDR3, the DNA is TGCGCCAGCAGTCACGCGTCCGGGACTAGCGCCACCAATGAGCAGTTCTTC.

This clone was seen only once. This CDR3 is CASSKSGGTDTQYF. The CDR3 DNA reads TGTGCCAGCAGCAAGTCGGGTGGCACAGATACGCAGTATTTT. V usage is TRBV7-3 and J usage is TRBJ2-3; no clear D gene. There are 14 residues in the CDR3. The germline gives CDR1 SGHTA, CDR2 FQGTGA. V was cut by 5 bases and J by 1 base, with 10 bases left in between.

The chain combines TRBV5-1 with TRBJ2-1; 7 nucleotides agree with TRBD1. Looked up from germline, CDR1 is SGHRS and CDR2 is YFSETQ. The CDR3 is 15 residues long. The ends lost 1 base at V and 8 bases at J; junction bases unmatched: 9. CDR3 sequence (DNA): TGCGCCAGCAGCTTGACCGCAGGGGGTGGGTATGAGCAGTTCTTC. It is translated as CASSLTAGGGYEQFF.